Listed below are T cell receptor beta chains from one sample, sequenced in a study of a mutant IDH1 vaccine in newly diagnosed glioma. Libraries were prepared by immunoSEQ multiplex PCR; TCRdb keeps only in-frame clonotypes and omits some of them. The sample has 55,000 to 70,000 clones; less than 85% are singletons. Sequences were derived from PBMCs, sampled from a glioma patient treated with radiotherapy, temozolomide or both. These receptors were collected from a man in his forties or fifties with glioma. CDR3s include the opening cysteine and the closing phenylalanine or tryptophan. D genes are given only for firm matches. Size is stated for part of the rows, as once, few or many counts, or as a class when the clone is expanded.

NA,TRBJ2-7,TRBD2,TRBV7-2,TGTGCCAGCAGCTCACTAGCGGGGGGGTTCTACGAGCAGTACTTC,CASSSLAGGFYEQYF
NA,TRBJ2-7,TRBD1,TRBV7-9,TGTGCCAGCACCCGGACAGGGGCCTCCTACGAGCAGTACTTC,CASTRTGASYEQYF
once,TRBJ2-1,NA,TRBV7-2,TGTGCCAGCAGCTTAAAGGGGGGTGCCTACAATGAGCAGTTCTTC,CASSLKGGAYNEQFF
NA,TRBJ1-1,NA,TRBV7-9,TGTGCCAGCGGGTGGAGGGATGAAGCTTTCTTT,CASGWRDEAFF
NA,TRBJ2-7,NA,TRBV7-6,TGTGCCAGCAGCTGGGGACATGACTACGAGCAGTACTTC,CASSWGHDYEQYF
NA,TRBJ2-1,NA,TRBV30,TGTGCCTGGAGTCTCCCCGGGGGCCCCTACAATGAGCAGTTCTTC,CAWSLPGGPYNEQFF
NA,TRBJ1-4,NA,TRBV6-1,TGTGCCAGCAGTGAGGGGGGGCTGGATAATGAAAAACTGTTTTTT,CASSEGGLDNEKLFF
NA,TRBJ2-7,NA,TRBV6-1,TGTGCCAGCCGGCCGGGACTGGGGGACGAGCAGTACTTC,CASRPGLGDEQYF
once,TRBJ2-5,NA,TRBV27,TGTGCCAGCCGGGGGAGGCGGCTCATCCAAGAGACCCAGTACTTC,CASRGRRLIQETQYF
NA,TRBJ1-6,NA,TRBV6-5,TGTGCCAGCAGTCGGCAGGGAGTGAATTCACCCCTCCACTTT,CASSRQGVNSPLHF
NA,TRBJ1-1,NA,TRBV4-2,TGTGCCAGCAGCCACCTAAGAATGACTGAAGCTTTCTTT,CASSHLRMTEAFF
once,TRBJ2-7,NA,TRBV5-1,TGCGCCAGCAGCTGGGGAGGTGGAGGGAAATACGAGCAGTACTTC,CASSWGGGGKYEQYF
NA,TRBJ1-1,NA,TRBV30,TGTGCCTGGGGCCCCTTTGTGGGCACTGAAGCTTTCTTT,CAWGPFVGTEAFF
NA,TRBJ1-4,TRBD1,TRBV7-9,TGTGCCAGCAGCTTGGGACAGGGGAATGAAAAACTGTTTTTT,CASSLGQGNEKLFF
NA,TRBJ2-1,NA,TRBV6-5,TGTGCCAGCAGTTACTCGACTGGCGTGATGGGAAATGAGCAGTTCTTC,CASSYSTGVMGNEQFF
NA,TRBJ1-1,NA,TRBV2,TGTGCCAGCAGTGAAGGGTGGGGCAAGAACACTGAAGCTTTCTTT,CASSEGWGKNTEAFF
NA,TRBJ1-1,NA,TRBV13,TGTGCCAGCAGCTTAAGAGCGTTGAACACTGAAGCTTTCTTT,CASSLRALNTEAFF
NA,TRBJ2-7,TRBD1,TRBV7-9,TGTGCCAGCAGCTCCCGGGACAGGGGGTCGCGCGAGCAGTACTTC,CASSSRDRGSREQYF
NA,TRBJ2-1,NA,TRBV4-2,TGTGCCAGCAGCCAAGATCAAGTGGGGCCTGAGCAGTTCTTC,CASSQDQVGPEQFF
NA,TRBJ2-7,NA,TRBV30,TGTGCCTGGAGTCCAGGGGCCGAGCAGTACTTC,CAWSPGAEQYF